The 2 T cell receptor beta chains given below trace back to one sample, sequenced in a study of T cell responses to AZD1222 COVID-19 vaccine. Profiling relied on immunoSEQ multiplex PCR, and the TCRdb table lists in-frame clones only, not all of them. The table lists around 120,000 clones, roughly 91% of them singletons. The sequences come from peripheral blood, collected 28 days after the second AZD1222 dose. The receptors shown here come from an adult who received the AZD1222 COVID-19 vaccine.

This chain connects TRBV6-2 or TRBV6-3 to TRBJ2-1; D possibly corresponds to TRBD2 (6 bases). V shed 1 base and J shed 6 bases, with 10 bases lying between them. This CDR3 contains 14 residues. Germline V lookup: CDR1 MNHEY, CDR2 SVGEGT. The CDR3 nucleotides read TGTGCCAGCAGTTACTTCGGACTAACCAATGAGCAGTTCTTC. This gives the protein CASSYFGLTNEQFF.

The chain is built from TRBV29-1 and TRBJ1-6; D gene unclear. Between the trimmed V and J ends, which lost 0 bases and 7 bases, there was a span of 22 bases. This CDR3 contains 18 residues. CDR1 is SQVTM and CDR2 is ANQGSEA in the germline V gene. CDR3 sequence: CSVEDLNPAQRSNSPLHF. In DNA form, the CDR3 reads TGCAGCGTTGAAGATCTAAACCCGGCCCAGAGGTCAAATTCACCCCTCCACTTT.